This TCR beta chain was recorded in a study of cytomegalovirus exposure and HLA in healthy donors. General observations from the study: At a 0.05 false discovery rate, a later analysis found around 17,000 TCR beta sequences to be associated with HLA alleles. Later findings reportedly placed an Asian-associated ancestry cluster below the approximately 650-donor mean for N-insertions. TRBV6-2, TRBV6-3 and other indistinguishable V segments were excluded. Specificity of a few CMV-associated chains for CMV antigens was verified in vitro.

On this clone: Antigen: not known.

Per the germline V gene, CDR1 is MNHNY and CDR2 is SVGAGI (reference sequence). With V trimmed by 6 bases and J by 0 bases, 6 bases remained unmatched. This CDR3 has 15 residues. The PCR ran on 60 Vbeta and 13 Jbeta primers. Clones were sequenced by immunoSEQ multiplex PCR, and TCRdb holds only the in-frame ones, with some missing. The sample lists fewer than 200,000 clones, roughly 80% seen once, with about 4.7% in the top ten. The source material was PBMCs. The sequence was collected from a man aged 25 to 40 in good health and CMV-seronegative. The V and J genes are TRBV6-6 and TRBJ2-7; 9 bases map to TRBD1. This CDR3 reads CASSFPGQGSYEQYF. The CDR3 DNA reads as TGTGCCAGCAGCTTCCCGGGACAGGGCTCCTACGAGCAGTACTTC.